Each of the 2 T cell receptor beta chains below was sequenced from the same sample in a study of beta chain features in type 1 diabetes. Study-wide findings and caveats: Shortening that was moderate but significant affected the TCRB CDR3s of Type 1 diabetes patients in all four CD4+ subsets.

For these receptors, no antigen is known. Every isolated RNA sample was fully reverse transcribed, so sequencing captured expressed TCRB transcripts. The data were produced by immunoSEQ multiplex PCR, yet TCRdb's version contains in-frame clones alone and is incomplete. The profile shows fewer than 300,000 clones, roughly 21% of them singletons. Sequenced: naive CD4+ T cells from blood. The receptor set was obtained from a woman aged 40 to 50 with type 1 diabetes.

This clone turned up a few times. V gene TRBV4-1 combines with J gene TRBJ1-5, with TRBD1 matching 10 bases. Germline V gene sequence: CDR1 MGHRA, CDR2 YSYEKL. Trimming cost V 2 bases and J 1 base; bases outside gene matches: 2. This CDR3 has 16 residues. In DNA, the CDR3 is TGCGCCAGCAGCCAATGGACAGGGGGAAGCAATCAGCCCCAGCATTTT. Amino acids: CASSQWTGGSNQPQHF.

The chain is built from TRBV7-2 and TRBJ2-5; TRBD1 matches 7 bases. Germline CDR1 SGHTA, CDR2 FQGNSA. J gave up 2 bases and V 4 bases, and 7 bases lay outside the gene matches. The CDR3 is 15 residues long. CDR3 sequence reads: CASSSGDSRQETQYF. Written as DNA, the CDR3 is TGTGCCAGCAGCTCCGGGGACAGCCGTCAAGAGACCCAGTACTTC.